Below are 20 T cell receptor beta chains sequenced from a single sample in a study of control samples from healthy donors and cancer patients. TCRdb's table, derived via immunoSEQ multiplex PCR, lists solely in-frame clones and lacks some. The repertoire holds approximately 100,000 clones, more than 75% seen once, with roughly 2% in the top ten. Input material: blood. The source is a man aged 55 to 70 in good health.

This sequence joins TRBV2 and TRBJ1-6, with a weak D call TRBD1 (6 bases). CDR3 size: 15 residues. Germline V gene data show CDR1 as SNHLY and CDR2 as FYNNEI. The V end lost 7 bases, the J end lost 8 bases, and 18 bases lay between the germline ends. This CDR3 is CASTVRQASYSPLHF. CDR3 nucleotides: TGTGCCAGCACCGTAAGACAGGCCAGTTATTCACCCCTCCACTTT.

This chain uses TRBV6-5 with TRBJ2-3, with 7 bases aligning to TRBD1. The CDR3 loop spans 14 amino acids. V trimming: 8 bases; J trimming: 7 bases; junction bases outside the gene matches: 12. The V gene's germline CDR1 is MNHEY and CDR2 SVGAGI. The CDR3 reads CASYKRGLRYTQYF. The DNA of the CDR3 is TGTGCCAGCTATAAAAGGGGGCTACGATATACGCAGTATTTT.

The chain recombines TRBV5-1 with TRBJ2-3; 14 nucleotides line up with TRBD2. The CDR3 length is 18 residues. CDR1 and CDR2 (germline): SGHRS, YFSETQ. Trimming cost V 2 bases and J 0 bases; bases outside gene matches: 5. Here the CDR3 reads CASSLWTSGGSSTDTQYF. In DNA, the CDR3 is TGCGCCAGCAGCTTATGGACTAGCGGGGGGTCTAGCACAGATACGCAGTATTTT.

The chain recombines TRBV7-9 with TRBJ2-3; 9 positions match TRBD2. The CDR3 totals 15 residues. The V and J ends lost 2 bases and 5 bases, in that order; junction bases with no gene match: 5. Germline V gene lookup returns CDR1 SEHNR and CDR2 FQNEAQ (reference sequence). CDR3 DNA: TGTGCCAGCAGCTTACTAGCGGGGAGTGAAGATACGCAGTATTTT. Translated, it gives CASSLLAGSEDTQYF.

The CDR3 DNA follows: TGTGCCAGCAGCTTAGTCCAGGACAGGGGGATCTACACCTTC. This sequence encodes CASSLVQDRGIYTF. The gene calls are TRBV7-8 and TRBJ1-2; 10 nucleotides line up with TRBD1. The ends lost 1 base at V and 10 bases at J; junction bases unmatched: 6. The germline V gene encodes CDR1 SGHVS and CDR2 FQNEAQ. This CDR3 region has 14 residues.

This chain links TRBV11-3 with TRBJ2-2; the D is unclear. This CDR3 is 14 amino acids long. The germline V gene encodes CDR1 SGHNT and CDR2 YENEEA. Trimming pared 0 bases from V and 5 bases from J, leaving 7 bases between. In nucleotides, the CDR3 is TGTGCCAGCAGCTTAGATGGGTGGACCGGGGAGCTGTTTTTT. Translating gives CASSLDGWTGELFF.

The chain uses TRBV30 and TRBJ1-1; D might be TRBD1 (6 bases). CDR3 size: 12 residues. Per the germline V gene, CDR1 is GTSNPN and CDR2 is SVGIG (reference sequence). V was trimmed by 2 bases and J by 10 bases, leaving 14 bases between them. CDR3 amino acids: CAWSTGPGGAFF. The DNA for the CDR3 is TGTGCCTGGAGTACAGGGCCAGGAGGAGCTTTCTTT.

This clone was observed once. This chain uses TRBV9 with TRBJ2-3, with D possibly TRBD2 on 5 matching bases. The V end lost 0 bases, the J end lost 6 bases, and 8 bases lay between the germline ends. Germline V gene sequence: CDR1 SGDLS, CDR2 YYNGEE. The CDR3 loop spans 13 amino acids. CDR3 coding DNA: TGTGCCAGCAGCGTAGCTACGGGGGATACGCAGTATTTT. It codes for CASSVATGDTQYF.

This chain uses TRBV7-2 with TRBJ1-1; the match to TRBD1 covers 11 bases. Germline CDR1 is SGHTA and CDR2 is FQGNSA. V gave up 1 base and J gave up 7 bases; unmatched junction bases: 14. The CDR3 spans 18 residues. The CDR3 DNA reads as TGTGCCAGCAGCTTAGTAGTAGGACAGGGGGCTTCTATCCGTGAAGCTTTCTTT. It yields the protein CASSLVVGQGASIREAFF.

The sample holds one count of this clone. The chain uses TRBV9 and TRBJ1-4; no clear D. The CDR3 has 17 residues. With 3 bases removed from V and 3 bases from J, the gap between germline ends came to 18 bases. Germline CDR1 and CDR2: SGDLS and YYNGEE. In DNA form, the CDR3 reads TGTGCCAGCAGCGCCGAGGGAGGAAGGGCGCCTAATGAAAAACTGTTTTTT. It specifies CASSAEGGRAPNEKLFF.

The rearrangement links TRBV6-6 to TRBJ2-3; D possibly corresponds to TRBD1 (6 bases). Trimming stripped 8 bases from V and 6 bases from J, with 12 bases between. CDR1 is MNHNY, CDR2 SVGAGI, per germline (reference sequence). The CDR3 is 12 amino acids. The CDR3 sequence is CASHVQGDTQYF. Here the CDR3 DNA reads TGTGCCAGCCACGTTCAGGGGGATACGCAGTATTTT.

The sample holds one count of this clone. The chain recombines TRBV5-1 with TRBJ2-1; 9 bases map to TRBD2. This CDR3 has 14 amino acids. The ends lost 0 bases at V and 9 bases at J; junction bases unmatched: 4. Looked up from germline, CDR1 is SGHRS and CDR2 is YFSETQ. CDR3 bases: TGCGCCAGCAGCTTGGAAGCGGGGGGCTTTGAGCAGTTCTTC. Translation gives CASSLEAGGFEQFF.

The chain has TRBV27 and TRBJ1-2; 8 positions agree with TRBD1. Germline V lookup: CDR1 MNHEY, CDR2 SMNVEV (reference sequence). V was clipped by 0 bases and J by 7 bases; unmatched bases: 10. CDR3 length equals 16 residues. In DNA form, the CDR3 reads TGTGCCAGCAGTTTATCGCAAATGGGACAGGCGGGTGGCTACACCTTC. This translates into CASSLSQMGQAGGYTF.

The rearrangement joins TRBV27 to TRBJ2-7; D might be TRBD1 (6 bases). V was shortened by 8 bases and J by 1 base, with 15 bases between the two germline ends. Per germline, CDR1 MNHEY and CDR2 SMNVEV (reference sequence). This CDR3 is 14 amino acids long. CDR3 bases: TGTGCCAGCCGGGTGGGGACAACTTCCTACGAGCAGTACTTC. Protein sequence: CASRVGTTSYEQYF.

This chain joins TRBV10-3 and TRBJ2-3; D remains unclear. The ends were cut back, 0 bases at V and 6 bases at J, with 13 bases in the middle. The CDR3 consists of 15 residues. Germline assignment: CDR1 ENHRY and CDR2 SYGVKD. CDR3 DNA sequence: TGTGCCATCAGTGAGTCGTTGTTGTCAGCGGATACGCAGTATTTT. This codes for CAISESLLSADTQYF.

The rearrangement links TRBV6-5 to TRBJ2-7, with D tentatively TRBD1 or TRBD2 (5 bases each). From germline, CDR1 is MNHEY and CDR2 SVGAGI. The CDR3 runs to 13 residues. Trimming cost V 10 bases and J 4 bases, with 17 bases left between them. The CDR3 loop is CATTPGPVYEQYF. CDR3 bases: TGTGCCACTACTCCGGGGCCTGTATACGAGCAGTACTTC.

The V and J genes are TRBV6-6 and TRBJ2-1; TRBD2 aligns across 12 bases. The CDR3 is 16 residues long. CDR1 is MNHNY and CDR2 is SVGAGI in the germline V gene (reference sequence). Germline trimming cut 5 bases from V and 5 bases from J; bases unmatched to any gene: 7. CDR3 in DNA: TGTGCCAGCAGTAACCGACTAGCGGGAGTGCACAATGAGCAGTTCTTC. It yields the protein CASSNRLAGVHNEQFF.

The V and J genes are TRBV24-1 and TRBJ2-3; TRBD2 might be the D (7 bases). V was pared by 7 bases and J by 6 bases, with 19 bases between. The CDR3 runs 15 residues. Germline V gene data show CDR1 as KGHDR and CDR2 as SFDVKD. DNA of the CDR3: TGTGCCACCAGCACCGCTGTGGGGGGGCCGGATACGCAGTATTTT. It encodes CATSTAVGGPDTQYF.

The chain has TRBV25-1 and TRBJ1-1, with a weak D call TRBD1 (5 bases). This CDR3 is built from 12 residues. Deletions cut 6 bases from V and 10 bases from J, with 15 bases between. Germline loops: CDR1 MGHDK, CDR2 SYGVNS. The CDR3 region has the DNA TGTGCCAGCAGGGAGGGGACGCAGGGAGCTTTCTTT. It specifies CASREGTQGAFF. The whole variable domain, filled in from reference TRBV25-1 and TRBJ1-1, reads EADIYQTPRYLVIGTGKKITLECSQTMGHDKMYWYQQDPGMELHLIHYSYGVNSTEKGDLSSESTVSRIRTEHFPLTLESARPSHTSQYLCASREGTQGAFFGQGTRLTVV.

This rearrangement joins TRBV24-1 to TRBJ2-3; D is undetermined. The V end lost 8 bases, the J end lost 2 bases, and 10 bases lay between the germline ends. This CDR3 is 13 amino acids long. Germline V CDR1 and CDR2: KGHDR, SFDVKD. CDR3: CATNPRNTDTQYF. Here the CDR3 DNA reads TGTGCCACCAATCCGCGGAACACAGATACGCAGTATTTT.